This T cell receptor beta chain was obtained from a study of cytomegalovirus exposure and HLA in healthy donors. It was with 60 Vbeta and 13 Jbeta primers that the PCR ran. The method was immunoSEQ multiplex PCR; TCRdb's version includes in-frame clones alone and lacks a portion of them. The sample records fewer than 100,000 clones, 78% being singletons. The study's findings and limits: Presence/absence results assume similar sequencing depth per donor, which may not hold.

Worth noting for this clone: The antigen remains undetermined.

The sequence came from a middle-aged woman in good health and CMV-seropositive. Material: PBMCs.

The DNA for the CDR3 is TGTGCCAGCAGTGACGGGGGGGGGCAGACAGATACGCAGTATTTT. This translates into CASSDGGGQTDTQYF. This chain uses TRBV6-4 with TRBJ2-3; D may be TRBD2 (7 bases). This CDR3 region has 15 residues. Germline loops: CDR1 MRHNA, CDR2 SNTAGT. V was pared by 2 bases and J by 3 bases, with 12 bases between.